These 15 T cell receptor beta chains were all obtained from the same sample, sequenced in a study of cytomegalovirus exposure and HLA in healthy donors. It was with 60 Vbeta and 13 Jbeta primers that the PCR ran. Sequencing used immunoSEQ multiplex PCR; TCRdb keeps in-frame clones, though not all of them. In the table there are roughly 200,000 clones, roughly 87% of which are singletons. The sequenced sample consisted of PBMCs. The origin of the receptors is a woman aged 45-59 years in good health and CMV-seronegative.

The chain couples TRBV7-9 to TRBJ2-1; the D is unclear. V lost 3 bases, J lost 8 bases, and 17 bases lay in between. Germline V gene sequence: CDR1 SEHNR, CDR2 FQNEAQ (reference sequence). The CDR3 length is 15 residues. The CDR3, as DNA: TGTGCCAGCAGCTTCAGCGTACCTAACCGCGATGAGCAGTTCTTC. It specifies CASSFSVPNRDEQFF. Together with reference TRBV7-9 and TRBJ2-1, the CDR3 gives the full variable domain: DTGVSQNPRHKITKRGQNVTFRCDPISEHNRLYWYRQTLGQGPEFLTYFQNEAQLEKSRLLSDRFSAERPKGSFSTLEIQRTEQGDSAMYLCASSFSVPNRDEQFFGPGTRLTVL.

CDR3 DNA: TGTGCCAGCAGTGATTATAGGGGCTCGGCTTGGATAGAAGCTGGAAACACCATATATTTT. This translates into CASSDYRGSAWIEAGNTIYF. This sequence joins TRBV6-1 and TRBJ1-3, with a possible D match to TRBD1 (5 bases). CDR1 is MNHNS, CDR2 SASEGT, per germline. Between the trimmed V and J ends, which lost 3 bases and 2 bases, there was a span of 26 bases. The CDR3 totals 20 residues.

This chain uses TRBV19 with TRBJ2-1, with D possibly being TRBD2 (5 bases). The germline CDR1 and CDR2 sequences are LNHDA and SQIVND (reference sequence). The CDR3 runs 14 residues. V lost 5 bases, J lost 8 bases, and 16 bases lay in between. The CDR3 loop reads CASSYGLRSDEQFF. DNA for the CDR3: TGTGCCAGTAGTTACGGACTCCGTTCCGATGAGCAGTTCTTC.

This clone was seen a few times. This chain joins TRBV6-6 and TRBJ1-5; 8 positions agree with TRBD1. Germline CDR1 MNHNY, CDR2 SVGAGI (reference sequence). Trimming took 6 bases from V and 5 from J; bases not matched to a gene: 12. This CDR3 contains 16 residues. The CDR3 reads CASSFTGQGFDQPQHF. The CDR3 nucleotides are TGTGCCAGCAGCTTTACCGGACAGGGCTTCGATCAGCCCCAGCATTTT.

The rearrangement joins TRBV7-9 to TRBJ1-5; D is perhaps TRBD1 (6 bases). The CDR3 has 14 amino acids. The germline CDR1 and CDR2 sequences are SEHNR and FQNEAQ (reference sequence). Trimming removed 6 bases at V and 7 bases at J, with 16 bases between. Here the CDR3 DNA reads TGTGCCAGCAGTCGTACAGGGTCGGGGCAGCCCCAGCATTTT. Translated, it gives CASSRTGSGQPQHF.

The chain carries TRBV7-9 and TRBJ1-4; D is unclear. The CDR3 covers 15 residues. CDR1 SEHNR and CDR2 FQNEAQ come from the germline V gene (reference sequence). V dropped 2 bases and J dropped 3 bases, with 10 bases sitting between them. CDR3 region: CASSLTGRPNEKLFF. As DNA, the CDR3 is TGTGCCAGCAGCTTAACGGGGAGGCCTAATGAAAAACTGTTTTTT.

The chain combines TRBV7-9 with TRBJ2-2; D is uncertain. V lost 6 bases to trimming and J lost 6 bases, with 8 bases between them. CDR3 size: 12 residues. Germline V gene lookup returns CDR1 SEHNR and CDR2 FQNEAQ (reference sequence). The CDR3 DNA reads as TGTGCCAGCAGTCCAGAGGCCGGGGAGCTGTTTTTT. Protein product: CASSPEAGELFF.

This chain joins TRBV5-1 and TRBJ1-4; D is unresolved. CDR1 and CDR2 from the germline V gene are SGHRS and YFSETQ. This CDR3 has 15 residues. The V and J ends lost 6 bases and 4 bases respectively, with 16 bases between them. The CDR3 DNA reads TGCGCCAGCAAATTCTTAGGCGCTAGTAATGAAAAACTGTTTTTT. Translation gives CASKFLGASNEKLFF.

The chain uses TRBV29-1 and TRBJ1-4, with 7 nucleotides matching TRBD1. V was pared by 7 bases and J by 7 bases, with 12 bases of the junction left unmatched. CDR1 SQVTM and CDR2 ANQGSEA come from the germline V gene. The CDR3 contains 14 residues. The CDR3 loop is CSARTGYSGEKLFF. The CDR3 nucleotides read TGCAGCGCCCGGACAGGCTATTCGGGTGAAAAACTGTTTTTT.

This chain links TRBV9 with TRBJ2-5; 9 positions match TRBD2. The CDR3 sequence is 16 residues long. V lost 0 bases to trimming and J lost 4 bases; unmatched junction nucleotides: 7. Germline-derived CDR1 and CDR2 are SGDLS and YYNGEE. CDR3 loop: CASSVVGGGAPETQYF. In nucleotides, the CDR3 is TGTGCCAGCAGCGTAGTGGGCGGGGGGGCTCCAGAGACCCAGTACTTC.

This chain links TRBV18 with TRBJ2-5; 12 positions match TRBD1. The germline V gene has CDR1 KGHSH and CDR2 LQKENI. Losses at the gene ends were 4 bases for V and 4 bases for J; bases not matched to a gene: 7. The CDR3 totals 16 residues. The CDR3 reads CASSQTGTGGGETQYF. The CDR3 nucleotides are TGTGCCAGCTCACAAACCGGGACAGGGGGCGGAGAGACCCAGTACTTC. Full variable domain (missing parts from reference TRBV18 and TRBJ2-5): NAGVMQNPRHLVRRRGQEARLRCSPMKGHSHVYWYRQLPEEGLKFMVYLQKENIIDESGMPKERFSAEFPKEGPSILRIQQVVRGDSAAYFCASSQTGTGGGETQYFGPGTRLLVL.

The chain carries TRBV11-2 and TRBJ1-2; TRBD1 matches at 7 bases. The V gene end was trimmed by 6 bases and the J gene end by 1 base; junction bases not matched to a gene: 11. From germline, CDR1 is SGHAT and CDR2 FQNNGV. The CDR3 is 16 residues long. In DNA, the CDR3 is TGTGCCAGCAGATCCTTGGACAGGCGACATAACTATGGCTACACCTTC. The encoded protein is CASRSLDRRHNYGYTF. The full variable domain, its missing parts supplied by reference TRBV11-2 and TRBJ1-2, is EAGVAQSPRYKIIEKRQSVAFWCNPISGHATLYWYQQILGQGPKLLIQFQNNGVVDDSQLPKDRFSAERLKGVDSTLKIQPAKLEDSAVYLCASRSLDRRHNYGYTFGSGTRLTVV.

The chain uses TRBV2 and TRBJ2-7; D ambiguous. The CDR3 covers 12 residues. Trimming took off 7 bases at V and 3 bases at J, with 10 bases between the two ends. Germline CDR1 SNHLY, CDR2 FYNNEI. The CDR3 here is CASTLRSYEQYF. The CDR3 bases are TGTGCCAGCACCCTTCGGAGCTACGAGCAGTACTTC.

The V gene is TRBV7-9, the J gene TRBJ1-2; TRBD1 is a possible D gene (5 bases). Germline V lookup: CDR1 SEHNR, CDR2 FQNEAQ (reference sequence). The CDR3 runs 13 residues. Between the trimmed V and J ends, which lost 5 bases and 5 bases, there was a span of 12 bases. In DNA form, the CDR3 reads TGTGCCAGCAGCCCCTCCCAGGGTTATGGCTACACCTTC. It translates to CASSPSQGYGYTF.

The J gene is TRBJ2-5, the V gene TRBV7-6; 10 nucleotides agree with TRBD2. The V segment lost 1 base and the J segment 3 bases; nucleotides outside the gene matches: 2. This CDR3 has 15 amino acids. Germline CDR1 and CDR2: SGHVS and FNYEAQ. CDR3: CASSLGTSGEETQYF. CDR3 DNA sequence: TGTGCCAGCAGCTTAGGGACTAGCGGCGAAGAGACCCAGTACTTC. The full variable domain, with the rest looked up from reference TRBV7-6 and TRBJ2-5, is GAGVSQSPRYKVTKRGQDVALRCDPISGHVSLYWYRQALGQGPEFLTYFNYEAQQDKSGLPNDRFSAERPEGSISTLTIQRTEQRDSAMYRCASSLGTSGEETQYFGPGTRLLVL.